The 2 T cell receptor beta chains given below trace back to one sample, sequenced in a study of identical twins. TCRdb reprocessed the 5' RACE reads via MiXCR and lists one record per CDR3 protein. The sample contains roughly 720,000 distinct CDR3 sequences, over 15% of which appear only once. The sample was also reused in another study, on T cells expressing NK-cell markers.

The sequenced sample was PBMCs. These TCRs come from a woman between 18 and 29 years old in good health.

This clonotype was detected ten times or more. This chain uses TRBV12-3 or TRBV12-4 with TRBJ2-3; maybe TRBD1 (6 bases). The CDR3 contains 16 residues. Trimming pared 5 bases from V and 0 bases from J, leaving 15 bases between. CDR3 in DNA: TGTGCCAGCAGTCGAGGACAGACCTATAGCACAGATACGCAGTATTTT. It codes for CASSRGQTYSTDTQYF.

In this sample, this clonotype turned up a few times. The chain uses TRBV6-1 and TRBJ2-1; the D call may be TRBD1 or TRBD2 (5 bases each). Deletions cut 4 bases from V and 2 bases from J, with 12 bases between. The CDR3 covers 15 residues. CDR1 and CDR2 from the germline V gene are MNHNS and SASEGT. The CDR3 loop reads CASSGVGAAYNEQFF. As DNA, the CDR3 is TGTGCCAGCAGTGGAGTCGGGGCGGCCTACAATGAGCAGTTCTTC.